Shown below are 7 T cell receptor beta chains from a single sample sequenced in a study of cytomegalovirus exposure and HLA in healthy donors. PCR was performed using 60 Vbeta and 13 Jbeta primers. The table came from immunoSEQ multiplex PCR; TCRdb's copy has only in-frame clones and leaves some out. Found here are 90,000 to 140,000 clones, roughly three quarters of them singletons; the top ten hold roughly 1.2%. Sequencing was done on a sample of PBMCs. The receptors originated from a man aged 35 to 55 in good health and CMV-seronegative.

This chain uses TRBV7-2 with TRBJ2-5, with D possibly matching TRBD1 (6 bases). V lost 5 bases and J lost 4, with 11 bases in between. The CDR3 has 13 residues. Germline values: CDR1 SGHTA, CDR2 FQGNSA. The chain's CDR3 is CASSPTGRETQYF. The CDR3 bases are TGTGCCAGCAGCCCCACAGGGAGAGAGACCCAGTACTTC.

The sample holds a few counts of this clone. V usage is TRBV2 and J usage is TRBJ2-7; 8 bases align to TRBD2. The CDR3 is 13 amino acids. J gave up 7 bases and V 6 bases, and 8 bases lay outside the gene matches. Germline V gene sequence: CDR1 SNHLY, CDR2 FYNNEI. The CDR3 sequence: CASRPAGVWEQYF. The CDR3 DNA reads as TGTGCCAGCAGGCCAGCGGGAGTCTGGGAGCAGTACTTC. Using reference TRBV2 and TRBJ2-7 for the parts outside the CDR3, the full variable domain is EPEVTQTPSHQVTQMGQEVILRCVPISNHLYFYWYRQILGQKVEFLVSFYNNEISEKSEIFDDQFSVERPDGSNFTLKIRSTKLEDSAMYFCASRPAGVWEQYFGPGTRLTVT.

This CDR3 reads CASSLLPRLGRLYEQYF. In nucleotides, the CDR3 is TGTGCCAGCAGCTTGCTTCCCCGGCTGGGCCGCCTCTACGAGCAGTACTTC. The rearrangement uses TRBV7-2 and TRBJ2-7; D is unresolved. The germline V gene has CDR1 SGHTA and CDR2 FQGNSA. The CDR3 runs to 17 residues. Trimming left V 3 bases short and J 3 bases short, with 21 bases between. Based on the CDR3 plus reference TRBV7-2 and TRBJ2-7, the full variable domain is GAGVSQSPSNKVTEKGKDVELRCDPISGHTALYWYRQSLGQGLEFLIYFQGNSAPDKSGLPSDRFSAERTGGSVSTLTIQRTQQEDSAVYLCASSLLPRLGRLYEQYFGPGTRLTVT.

This clone has more than one count but fewer than ten. The chain employs TRBV6-7 and TRBJ1-3, with unresolved D. TRBV6-7 counts as an open reading frame of uncertain function. Trimming cost V 2 bases and J 0 bases, with 11 bases left between them. This CDR3 region has 16 residues. The CDR3 DNA is TGTGCCAGCAGTTACCGCACAAACAACTCTGGAAACACCATATATTTT. It yields the protein CASSYRTNNSGNTIYF.

The genes are TRBV7-9 and TRBJ1-1, with D unclear. Germline CDR1 is SEHNR and CDR2 is FQNEAQ (reference sequence). V was trimmed by 5 bases and J by 1 base, leaving 8 bases between them. The CDR3 runs to 13 residues. The CDR3 region is CASSPLGNTEAFF. DNA for the CDR3: TGTGCCAGCAGCCCCCTAGGGAACACTGAAGCTTTCTTT.

The chain couples TRBV28 to TRBJ1-2, with 10 positions matching TRBD1. The CDR3 is made up of 13 amino acids. Trimming at V came to 10 bases and at J to 2 bases, leaving 4 bases not matched to a gene. Germline V lookup: CDR1 MDHEN, CDR2 SYDVKM. In DNA, the CDR3 is TGTGCCATCTCGGACAGGGGGAACTATGGCTACACCTTC. Protein product: CAISDRGNYGYTF.

This sequence joins TRBV10-3 and TRBJ1-2, with TRBD1 matching over 9 bases. The CDR3 is 13 residues long. Looked up from germline, CDR1 is ENHRY and CDR2 is SYGVKD. Trimming cost V 8 bases and J 8 bases; bases outside gene matches: 9. CDR3 DNA sequence: TGTGCCATCCGTGGGACAGGGCTAGGAGGCTACACCTTC. Its translation is CAIRGTGLGGYTF.